The 5 T cell receptor beta chains reported below all come from one sample, sequenced in a study of Ad26.COV2.S vaccination and SARS-CoV-2 variants (dated by TCRdb to the early 2020s). Sample treatment or condition, as interpreted from the label and publication: 15 to 20 received Ad26.COV2.S at low or high dose, single or two shots; about 5 received placebo; per-sample allocation not given. Repertoires of vaccine and placebo recipients were sequenced from samples taken on day 63 after the first injection. Library generation was performed with the immunoSEQ multiplex PCR assay. In TCRdb, the immuneACCESS table is reduced to in-frame sequences with V and J assigned. These tables do not hold every clone; where another copy was compared, an unresolved V gene accounts for under half, and the others remain unexplained. Across this sample there are 400,000 to 450,000 clones, with about nine tenths seen only once. 10% to 15% of the sample goes to the ten largest clones.

The sample was peripheral blood, taken in a trial of Ad26.COV2.S vaccine versus placebo. These receptors all come from a person aged 18-65 years who received the Ad26.COV2.S COVID-19 vaccine or a placebo.

The chain employs TRBV6-2 or TRBV6-3 and TRBJ2-5; no reliable D call. V was pared by 0 bases and J by 7 bases, with 6 bases between. Germline V gene lookup returns CDR1 MNHEY and CDR2 SVGEGT. The CDR3 extends over 12 amino acids. Here the CDR3 reads CASSYSNPTQYF. CDR3 DNA sequence: TGTGCCAGCAGTTACTCGAATCCGACCCAGTACTTC.

The chain recombines TRBV6-1 with TRBJ1-1; 8 bases fit TRBD1. The CDR3 contains 16 residues. CDR1 MNHNS and CDR2 SASEGT come from the germline V gene. V was clipped by 3 bases and J by 1 base; unmatched bases: 7. The CDR3 DNA sequence: TGTGCCAGCAGTGACCCCCAGGGGGCAAGGAACACTGAAGCTTTCTTT. Translating it yields CASSDPQGARNTEAFF.

The CDR3 region is CASSGGNGDEQFF. CDR3 bases: TGCGCCAGCAGCGGGGGAAATGGGGATGAGCAGTTCTTC. The chain joins TRBV5-1 to TRBJ2-1; D might be TRBD1 or TRBD2, each matching 5 bases. The CDR3 is 13 amino acids. The germline gives CDR1 SGHRS, CDR2 YFSETQ. The germline V and J ends were trimmed by 4 bases and 8 bases, with 13 bases remaining between them.

The chain couples TRBV6-6 to TRBJ2-2, with 8 bases matching TRBD1. Per the germline V gene, CDR1 is MNHNY and CDR2 is SVGAGI (reference sequence). With V trimmed by 5 bases and J by 7 bases, 12 bases remained unmatched. The CDR3 covers 16 residues. DNA of the CDR3: TGTGCCAGCAGTCCCTCAGGGGGCCCGATGGGCGGGGAGCTGTTTTTT. This sequence encodes CASSPSGGPMGGELFF.

The gene calls are TRBV11-3 and TRBJ2-1; 10 bases line up with TRBD2. Per germline, CDR1 SGHNT and CDR2 YENEEA. Trimming removed 4 bases from V and 8 bases from J; junction bases left unmatched: 14. The CDR3 sequence is 17 residues long. The CDR3 DNA reads TGTGCCAGCAGCTCAGATCTTAGCGGGAGGAGTAGGGATGAGCAGTTCTTC. Translated, it gives CASSSDLSGRSRDEQFF.